The TCR beta chain described here comes from a study of T cell responses to AZD1222 COVID-19 vaccine. General observations from the study: Sampling that yielded the repertoires occurred only after the peak T cell response.

There are 13 residues in the CDR3. Trimming stripped 4 bases from V and 2 bases from J, with 9 bases between. The table lists this clone with a count of one. Its antigen is not known. Data came from immunoSEQ multiplex PCR; TCRdb stores just in-frame clones and leaves some out. The table lists fewer than 120,000 clones, around 93% of them singletons, with about 3% in the top ten. Pooled in the analysis were second doses at about 4 or about 12 weeks. The chain links TRBV12-3 or TRBV12-4 to TRBJ2-7; D is unclear. This specimen consisted of peripheral blood, obtained 28 days after the second AZD1222 dose. This TCR derives from an adult who received the AZD1222 COVID-19 vaccine. The CDR3 sequence: CASSSPQAYEQYF. The DNA of the CDR3 is TGTGCCAGCAGTTCGCCTCAGGCCTACGAGCAGTACTTC.